A selection of T cell receptor beta chains follows, all from one sample in a study of T cells in localized non-small cell lung cancer. Sequenced by immunoSEQ multiplex PCR; TCRdb stores in-frame clones only, minus some. In the table there are 30,000 to 35,000 clones, around 92% of which are singletons. This specimen consisted of peripheral blood, obtained before any cancer treatment. The receptors derive from a female donor at least 60 years old with stage I lung adenocarcinoma. Both conserved end residues are part of each CDR3. The D gene is left open where the match is weak. Clone size, where shown, is once, few, many, or a class for clones that have expanded.

TRBV7-9	TRBJ2-3	-	-	TGTGCCAGCAGCTTCGACGGATACACAGATACGCAGTATTTT	CASSFDGYTDTQYF
TRBV6-1	TRBJ2-3	TRBD1	-	TGTGCCAGCAGTGATCGACAGGGGGGAGATACGCAGTATTTT	CASSDRQGGDTQYF
TRBV6-6	TRBJ1-2	-	-	TGTGCCAGCCAAGGGGTCTCTAACTATGGCTACACCTTC	CASQGVSNYGYTF
TRBV15	TRBJ1-3	-	-	TGTGCCACCTCCGCACAGCCAATCTCTGGAAACACCATATATTTT	CATSAQPISGNTIYF
TRBV2	TRBJ1-2	-	-	TGTGCCAGCAGCCCGGGACCGGAGGGTGGCTACACCTTC	CASSPGPEGGYTF
TRBV11-3	TRBJ2-7	TRBD1	-	TGTGCCAGCAGCTTAGGCGTACAGGGGAGATACGAGCAGTACTTC	CASSLGVQGRYEQYF
TRBV5-1	TRBJ2-3	-	-	TGCGCCAGCAGCTTGGATGGGGGGAGCACAGATACGCAGTATTTT	CASSLDGGSTDTQYF
TRBV5-1	TRBJ1-1	-	-	TGCGCCAGCAGCTTGGTTCCCCGGGGGACATTGAACACTGAAGCTTTCTTT	CASSLVPRGTLNTEAFF
TRBV7-9	TRBJ2-3	TRBD2	-	TGTGCCAGCAGCTTAGCACGGGGGGGTCGCACAGATACGCAGTATTTT	CASSLARGGRTDTQYF
TRBV7-9	TRBJ2-7	TRBD2	-	TGTGCCAGCGGTGTAACTAGCGGGGGGTACGAGCAGTACTTC	CASGVTSGGYEQYF
TRBV27	TRBJ1-1	TRBD1	once	TGTGCCAGCAGTTTTCGACAGGGGACGGTTAACACTGAAGCTTTCTTT	CASSFRQGTVNTEAFF
TRBV27	TRBJ1-4	-	-	TGTGCCAGCAGTTTATGGGGACGGACTAATGAAAAACTGTTTTTT	CASSLWGRTNEKLFF
TRBV7-9	TRBJ2-1	TRBD1	-	TGTGCCAGCAGCTTAGTCAGGGGGCAAGACAATGAGCAGTTCTTC	CASSLVRGQDNEQFF
TRBV6-1	TRBJ2-1	-	-	TGTGCCAGCAGCGGTACAGGGGAGGCTGAGCAGTTCTTC	CASSGTGEAEQFF
TRBV9	TRBJ2-1	-	once	TGTGCCAGCAGCGTGGGCCTGAAGCGGCTAGACAATGAGCAGTTCTTC	CASSVGLKRLDNEQFF
TRBV19	TRBJ1-3	TRBD1	few	TGTGCCAGTAGTGCCAATACAGGGGCTGGAAACACCATATATTTT	CASSANTGAGNTIYF
TRBV7-6	TRBJ2-5	TRBD2	-	TGTGCCAGCAGCGCTCGACCGACCTTAGCGGGGCCCGATCCAGGGACCCAGTACTTC	CASSARPTLAGPDPGTQYF
TRBV5-1	TRBJ2-1	-	once	TGCGCCAGCAGCTGGGGTCACCCGGACACAGATGAGCAGTTCTTC	CASSWGHPDTDEQFF
TRBV7-9	TRBJ2-3	-	-	TGTGCCAGCAGCTTAGAAGGGGGAGGTATAGATACGCAGTATTTT	CASSLEGGGIDTQYF